This T cell receptor beta chain was sequenced in a study of blood T cells in healthy people across ages. Whole-study results and caveats: A strong correlation between TCR beta diversity and naive T cell percentage was seen.

This clonotype appeared many times. Its target is not known. Germline-derived CDR1 and CDR2 are DFQATT and SNEGSKA (reference sequence). There are 14 residues in the CDR3. Trimming pared 2 bases from V and 2 bases from J, leaving 11 bases between. Every participating donor contributed around 9.5 milliliters of peripheral blood through a draw. With a J-beta primer mix and a sample-barcoded 5' primer, a second PCR ran about 7 to 12 cycles. MiXCR, applied by TCRdb to the 5' RACE reads, yields one record per CDR3 protein. The sample gives just under 900,000 distinct CDR3 sequences, more than 25% of which show up once; 17% is in the top ten.

Sample: blood. This receptor was obtained from a woman aged 80 or older in good health. The chain has TRBV20-1 and TRBJ2-3; D is undetermined. The CDR3 loop reads CSARRAGITDTQYF. In DNA, the CDR3 is TGCAGTGCTAGAAGGGCAGGAATCACAGATACGCAGTATTTT.